Given below is one TCR beta chain in context. Its antigen is as yet unknown. The time point: pre-sensitization, week 0. Indicated treatment: therapeutic diphenylcyclopropenone sensitization with weekly scalp DPC. TCRdb called the RACE reads again in MiXCR, with one record for every CDR3 protein. Here the sample spans around 200,000 distinct CDR3 sequences, nearly 30% being singletons. V lost 4 bases and J lost 4, with 5 bases in between. The CDR3 sequence is 11 residues long. CDR1 is SQVTM and CDR2 is ANQGSEA in the germline V gene. The source of the sample is a study of human T cells and chemical hapten exposure. Findings and caveats of the study: There was a positive correlation between PT1 expanded TCR counts and patch test score.

This clonotype originated in a woman aged 30 to 39 with alopecia areata. Some clones in this sample may be carry-over from other donors' samples. The material was whole blood, obtained in connection with sensitization to the hapten diphenylcyclopropenone (DPC). This sequence joins TRBV29-1 and TRBJ1-3; D remains ambiguous. This CDR3 is CSVAQGNTIYF. For the CDR3, the DNA is TGCAGCGTTGCCCAGGGAAACACCATATATTTT. Full variable domain (rest looked up from reference TRBV29-1 and TRBJ1-3): SAVISQKPSRDICQRGTSLTIQCQVDSQVTMMFWYRQQPGQSLTLIATANQGSEATYESGFVIDKFPISRPNLTFSTLTVSNMSPEDSSIYLCSVAQGNTIYFGEGSWLTVV.